A selection of T cell receptor beta chains follows, all from one sample in a study of blood T cell repertoires in COVID-19. Data came from immunoSEQ multiplex PCR; TCRdb stores just in-frame clones and leaves some out. The table lists 400,000 to 450,000 clones, 86% of them singletons, with approximately 1.5% in the top ten. The sequencing sample was made of peripheral blood. The receptors originated from a woman aged 25 to 39 with active or convalescent COVID-19. CDR3s include the opening cysteine and the closing phenylalanine or tryptophan. Each record gives: V gene, J gene, D gene, clone size, CDR3 protein, CDR3 DNA. The D gene is left open where the match is weak. Where a row states a size, it is once, few, many or the class of an expanded clone; other rows omit it.

v_gene: TRBV3-1/TRBV3-2; j_gene: TRBJ1-1; d_gene: -; abundance: once; CDR3aa: CASRSNGEAFF; CDR3nt: TGTGCCAGCAGGAGTAACGGTGAAGCTTTCTTT
v_gene: TRBV2; j_gene: TRBJ2-5; d_gene: -; abundance: few; CDR3aa: CASSMGGPFETQYF; CDR3nt: TGTGCCAGCAGCATGGGGGGACCGTTTGAGACCCAGTACTTC
v_gene: TRBV12-2; j_gene: TRBJ1-1; d_gene: -; abundance: -; CDR3aa: CASRPHQGGFRGEAFF; CDR3nt: TGTGCAAGTCGCCCCCACCAAGGAGGTTTTCGGGGAGAAGCTTTCTTT
v_gene: TRBV14; j_gene: TRBJ2-2; d_gene: -; abundance: -; CDR3aa: CASSQLGGNTGELFF; CDR3nt: TGTGCCTCCTCCCAACTCGGAGGGAACACCGGGGAGCTGTTTTTT
v_gene: TRBV9; j_gene: TRBJ1-4; d_gene: -; abundance: -; CDR3aa: CASSVDQGTNEKLFF; CDR3nt: TGTGCCAGCAGCGTAGATCAGGGGACTAATGAAAAACTGTTTTTT
v_gene: TRBV2; j_gene: TRBJ1-1; d_gene: -; abundance: -; CDR3aa: CASSVVQANTEAFF; CDR3nt: TGTGCCAGCAGTGTAGTACAGGCCAACACTGAAGCTTTCTTT
v_gene: TRBV30; j_gene: TRBJ1-2; d_gene: TRBD1; abundance: -; CDR3aa: CAWSADRGYGYTF; CDR3nt: TGTGCCTGGAGCGCAGACAGGGGCTATGGCTACACCTTC
v_gene: TRBV4-1; j_gene: TRBJ1-5; d_gene: -; abundance: many; CDR3aa: CASSPWRDNQPQHF; CDR3nt: TGCGCCAGCAGCCCGTGGAGGGACAATCAGCCCCAGCATTTT
v_gene: TRBV5-4; j_gene: TRBJ2-1; d_gene: -; abundance: -; CDR3aa: CASSLWQLDNEQFF; CDR3nt: TGTGCCAGCAGCTTGTGGCAGCTAGACAATGAGCAGTTCTTC
v_gene: TRBV5-6; j_gene: TRBJ2-3; d_gene: -; abundance: -; CDR3aa: CASSDTPDTQYF; CDR3nt: TGTGCCAGCAGCGACACCCCAGATACGCAGTATTTT
v_gene: TRBV30; j_gene: TRBJ2-3; d_gene: -; abundance: -; CDR3aa: CAWGLKGADTQYF; CDR3nt: TGTGCCTGGGGACTTAAGGGAGCAGATACGCAGTATTTT
v_gene: TRBV4-1; j_gene: TRBJ2-7; d_gene: TRBD2; abundance: once; CDR3aa: CASSQEPGLAGSYEQYF; CDR3nt: TGCGCCAGCAGCCAAGAACCCGGACTAGCCGGGTCCTACGAGCAGTACTTC
v_gene: TRBV2; j_gene: TRBJ1-5; d_gene: -; abundance: -; CDR3aa: CASSEGPSSNQPQHF; CDR3nt: TGTGCCAGCAGTGAAGGCCCCAGTAGCAATCAGCCCCAGCATTTT